This TCR beta chain was documented in a study of OX40 agonist ivuxolimab in advanced cancers. Findings and limits, study-wide: The CD4+ and CD8+ T cells in the blood had expanded clonally by week 6 at 0.1 to 3.0 mg/kg.

V was shortened by 2 bases and J by 5 bases, with 16 bases between the two germline ends. Germline loops: CDR1 SEHNR, CDR2 FQNEAQ (reference sequence). The CDR3 is made up of 17 amino acids. A word on this clone: Its target is unknown.

Sequencing used immunoSEQ multiplex PCR; TCRdb keeps in-frame clones, though not all of them. Counted here are more than 70,000 clones, roughly 86% occurring once; the ten biggest clones make up 25%. The chain joins TRBV7-9 to TRBJ1-6; unclear D gene. Sequences were derived from CD4+ or CD8+ T cells sorted from blood, sampled in a trial of the OX40 agonist ivuxolimab. The sequence came from an adult with an advanced solid tumor such as melanoma, head and neck, liver or kidney cancer. The CDR3 nucleotides are TGTGCCAGCAGCTTACGTGGGTTAGATGGGAATAATTCACCCCTCCACTTT. As protein: CASSLRGLDGNNSPLHF.